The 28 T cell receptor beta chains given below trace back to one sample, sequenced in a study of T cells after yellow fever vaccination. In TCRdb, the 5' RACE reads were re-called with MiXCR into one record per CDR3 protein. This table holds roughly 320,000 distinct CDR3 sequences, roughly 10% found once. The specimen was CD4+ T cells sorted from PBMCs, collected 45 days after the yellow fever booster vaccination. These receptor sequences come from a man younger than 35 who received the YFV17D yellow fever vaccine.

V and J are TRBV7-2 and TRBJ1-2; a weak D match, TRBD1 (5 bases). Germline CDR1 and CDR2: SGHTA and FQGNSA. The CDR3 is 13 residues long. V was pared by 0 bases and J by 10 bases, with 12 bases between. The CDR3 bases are TGTGCCAGCAGCTTAGCGCTTAGGACAACCTACACCTTC. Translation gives CASSLALRTTYTF. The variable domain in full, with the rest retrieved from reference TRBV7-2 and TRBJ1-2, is GAGVSQSPSNKVTEKGKDVELRCDPISGHTALYWYRQSLGQGLEFLIYFQGNSAPDKSGLPSDRFSAERTGGSVSTLTIQRTQQEDSAVYLCASSLALRTTYTFGSGTRLTVV.

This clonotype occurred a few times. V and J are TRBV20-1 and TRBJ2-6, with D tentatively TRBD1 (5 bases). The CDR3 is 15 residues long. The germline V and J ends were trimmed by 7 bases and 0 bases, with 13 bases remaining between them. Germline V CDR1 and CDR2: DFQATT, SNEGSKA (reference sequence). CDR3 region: CSVQKGFSGANVLTF. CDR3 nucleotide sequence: TGCAGTGTTCAGAAGGGGTTCTCTGGGGCCAACGTCCTGACTTTC.

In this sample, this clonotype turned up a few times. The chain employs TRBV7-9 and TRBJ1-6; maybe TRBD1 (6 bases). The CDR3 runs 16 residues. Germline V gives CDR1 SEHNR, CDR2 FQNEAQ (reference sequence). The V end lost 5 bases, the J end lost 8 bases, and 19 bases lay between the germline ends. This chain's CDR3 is CASSRGGGRTDSPLHF. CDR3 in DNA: TGTGCCAGCAGCCGCGGGGGGGGGCGAACAGATTCACCCCTCCACTTT.

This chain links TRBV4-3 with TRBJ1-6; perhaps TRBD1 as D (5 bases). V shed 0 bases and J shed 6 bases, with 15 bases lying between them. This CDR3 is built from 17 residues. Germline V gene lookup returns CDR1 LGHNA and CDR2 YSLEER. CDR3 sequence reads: CASSQDQTPGGNSPLHF. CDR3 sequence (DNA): TGCGCCAGCAGCCAAGATCAGACCCCCGGGGGTAATTCACCCCTCCACTTT.

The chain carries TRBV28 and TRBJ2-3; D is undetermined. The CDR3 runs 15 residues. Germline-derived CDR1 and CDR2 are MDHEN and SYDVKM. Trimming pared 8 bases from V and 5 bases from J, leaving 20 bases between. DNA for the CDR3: TGTGCCAGCGGATTTGGGCCCGCGGATCTAGATACGCAGTATTTT. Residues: CASGFGPADLDTQYF.

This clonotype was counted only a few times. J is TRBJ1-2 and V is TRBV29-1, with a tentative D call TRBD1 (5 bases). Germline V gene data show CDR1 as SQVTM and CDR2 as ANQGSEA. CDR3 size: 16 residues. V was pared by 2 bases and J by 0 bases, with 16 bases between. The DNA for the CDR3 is TGCAGCGTTGAACCAGGGAGACGGGGTGCTAACTATGGCTACACCTTC. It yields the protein CSVEPGRRGANYGYTF.

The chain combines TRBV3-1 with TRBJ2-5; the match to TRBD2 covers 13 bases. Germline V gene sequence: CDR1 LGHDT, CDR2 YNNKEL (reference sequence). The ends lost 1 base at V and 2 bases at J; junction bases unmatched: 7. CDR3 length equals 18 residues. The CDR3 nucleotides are TGTGCCAGCAGCCAAGCAGTATGGACTAGCGGGGGACAAGAGACCCAGTACTTC. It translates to CASSQAVWTSGGQETQYF.

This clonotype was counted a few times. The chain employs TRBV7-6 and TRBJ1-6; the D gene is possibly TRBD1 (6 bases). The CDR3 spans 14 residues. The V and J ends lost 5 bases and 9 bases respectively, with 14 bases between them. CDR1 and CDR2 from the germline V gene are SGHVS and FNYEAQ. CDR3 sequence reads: CASSLRQASSPLHF. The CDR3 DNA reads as TGTGCCAGCAGCCTGCGACAGGCTAGTTCACCCCTCCACTTT.

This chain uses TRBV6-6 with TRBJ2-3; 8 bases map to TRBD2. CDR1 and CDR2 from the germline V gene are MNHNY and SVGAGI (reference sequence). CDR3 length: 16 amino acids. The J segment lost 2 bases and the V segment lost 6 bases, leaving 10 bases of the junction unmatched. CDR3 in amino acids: CASSRLAGTTTDTQYF. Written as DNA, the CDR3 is TGTGCCAGCAGCCGTTTAGCGGGGACCACCACAGATACGCAGTATTTT.

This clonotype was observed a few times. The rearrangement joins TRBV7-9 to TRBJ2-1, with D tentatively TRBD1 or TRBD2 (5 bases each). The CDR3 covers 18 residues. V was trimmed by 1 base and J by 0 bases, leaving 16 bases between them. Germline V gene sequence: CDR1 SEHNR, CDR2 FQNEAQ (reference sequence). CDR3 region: CASSLVGRGAPSYNEQFF. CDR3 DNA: TGTGCCAGCAGCTTAGTTGGGAGAGGGGCCCCCTCCTACAATGAGCAGTTCTTC.

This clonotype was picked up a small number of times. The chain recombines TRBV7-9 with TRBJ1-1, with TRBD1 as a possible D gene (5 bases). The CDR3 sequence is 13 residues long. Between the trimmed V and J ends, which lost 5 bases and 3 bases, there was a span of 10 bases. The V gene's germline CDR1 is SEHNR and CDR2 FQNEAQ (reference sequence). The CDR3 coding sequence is TGTGCCAGCAGCGTAGGGACTGACACTGAAGCTTTCTTT. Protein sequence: CASSVGTDTEAFF.

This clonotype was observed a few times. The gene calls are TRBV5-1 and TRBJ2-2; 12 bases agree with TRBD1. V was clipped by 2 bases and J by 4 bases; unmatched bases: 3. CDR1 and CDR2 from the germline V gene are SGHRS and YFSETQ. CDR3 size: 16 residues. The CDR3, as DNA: TGCGCCAGCAGCTTCGGGACAGGGGGCCGCACCGGGGAGCTGTTTTTT. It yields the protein CASSFGTGGRTGELFF.

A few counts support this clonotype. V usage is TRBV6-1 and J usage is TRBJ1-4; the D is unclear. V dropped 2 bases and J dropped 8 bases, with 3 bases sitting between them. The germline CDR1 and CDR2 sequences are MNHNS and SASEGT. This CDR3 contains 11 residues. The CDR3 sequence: CASSEKEKLFF. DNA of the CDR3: TGTGCCAGCAGTGAAAAGGAAAAACTGTTTTTT.

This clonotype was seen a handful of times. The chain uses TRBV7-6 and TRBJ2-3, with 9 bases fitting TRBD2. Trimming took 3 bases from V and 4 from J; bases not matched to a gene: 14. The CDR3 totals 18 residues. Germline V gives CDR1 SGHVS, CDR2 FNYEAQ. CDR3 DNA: TGTGCCAGCAGCTTGGTCCCTAGTGTAGCGGGGGACCCAGATACGCAGTATTTT. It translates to CASSLVPSVAGDPDTQYF.

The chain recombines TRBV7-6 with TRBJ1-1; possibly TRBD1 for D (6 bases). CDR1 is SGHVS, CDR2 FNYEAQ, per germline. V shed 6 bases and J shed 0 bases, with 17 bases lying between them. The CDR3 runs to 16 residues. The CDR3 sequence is CASSSNPGVMNTEAFF. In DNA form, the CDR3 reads TGTGCCAGCAGTTCGAATCCAGGGGTTATGAACACTGAAGCTTTCTTT.

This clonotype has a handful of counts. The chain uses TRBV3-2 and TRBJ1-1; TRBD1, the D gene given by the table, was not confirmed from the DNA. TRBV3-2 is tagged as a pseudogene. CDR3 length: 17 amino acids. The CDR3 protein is CASSQYPPGAMNTEAFF. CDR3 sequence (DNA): TGTGCCAGCAGCCAATATCCCCCGGGGGCCATGAACACTGAAGCTTTCTTT.

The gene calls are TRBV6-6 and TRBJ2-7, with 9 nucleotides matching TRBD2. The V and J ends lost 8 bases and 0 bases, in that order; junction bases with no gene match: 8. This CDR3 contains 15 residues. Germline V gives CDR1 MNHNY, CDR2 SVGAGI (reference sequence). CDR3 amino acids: CASAASGESSYEQYV. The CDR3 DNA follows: TGTGCCAGCGCTGCTAGCGGGGAAAGCTCCTACGAGCAGTACGTC.

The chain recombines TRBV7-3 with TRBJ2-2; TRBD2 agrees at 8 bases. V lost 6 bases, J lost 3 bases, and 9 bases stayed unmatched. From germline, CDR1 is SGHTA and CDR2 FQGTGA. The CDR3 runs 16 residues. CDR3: CASRPEAGDHTGELFF. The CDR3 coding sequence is TGTGCCAGCAGACCTGAAGCGGGGGACCACACCGGGGAGCTGTTTTTT.

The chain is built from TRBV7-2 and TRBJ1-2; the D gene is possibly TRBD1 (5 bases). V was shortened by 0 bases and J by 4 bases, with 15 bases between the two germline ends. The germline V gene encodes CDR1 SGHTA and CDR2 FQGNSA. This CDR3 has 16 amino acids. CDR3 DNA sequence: TGTGCCAGCAGCTTAGCCGGGACGAGCCCTCCCTATGGCTACACCTTC. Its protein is CASSLAGTSPPYGYTF.

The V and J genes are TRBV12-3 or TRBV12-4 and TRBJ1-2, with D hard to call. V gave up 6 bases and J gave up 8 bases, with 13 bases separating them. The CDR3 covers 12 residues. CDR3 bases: TGTGCCAGCAGCTCAGAAGTGGGGGGCTACACCTTC. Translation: CASSSEVGGYTF.

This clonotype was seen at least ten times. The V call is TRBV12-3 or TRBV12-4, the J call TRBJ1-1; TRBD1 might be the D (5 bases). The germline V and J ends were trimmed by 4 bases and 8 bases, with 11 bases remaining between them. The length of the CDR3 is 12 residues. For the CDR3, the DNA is TGTGCCAGCAGTTCTGCGGGGACCGAAGCTTTCTTT. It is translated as CASSSAGTEAFF.

The CDR3 DNA follows: TGTGCCAGCACAAGGACAGGGGACTACGAGCAGTACTTC. Its protein product is CASTRTGDYEQYF. The J gene is TRBJ2-7, the V gene TRBV2; 9 bases line up with TRBD1. Per the germline V gene, CDR1 is SNHLY and CDR2 is FYNNEI. This CDR3 has 13 residues. Trimming took 7 bases from V and 3 from J; bases not matched to a gene: 4. The full variable domain, with the rest looked up from reference TRBV2 and TRBJ2-7, is EPEVTQTPSHQVTQMGQEVILRCVPISNHLYFYWYRQILGQKVEFLVSFYNNEISEKSEIFDDQFSVERPDGSNFTLKIRSTKLEDSAMYFCASTRTGDYEQYFGPGTRLTVT.

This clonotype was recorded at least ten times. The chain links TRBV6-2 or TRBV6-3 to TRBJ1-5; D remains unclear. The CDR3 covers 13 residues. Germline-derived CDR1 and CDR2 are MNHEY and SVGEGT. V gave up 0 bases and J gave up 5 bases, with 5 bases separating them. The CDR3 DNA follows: TGTGCCAGCAGTTACTCGACGTATCAGCCCCAGCATTTT. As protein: CASSYSTYQPQHF.

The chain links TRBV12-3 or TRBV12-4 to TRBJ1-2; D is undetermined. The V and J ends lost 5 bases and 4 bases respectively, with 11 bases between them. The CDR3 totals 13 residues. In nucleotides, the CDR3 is TGTGCCAGCAGTCCCTCCGGGATCTATGGCTACACCTTC. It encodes CASSPSGIYGYTF.

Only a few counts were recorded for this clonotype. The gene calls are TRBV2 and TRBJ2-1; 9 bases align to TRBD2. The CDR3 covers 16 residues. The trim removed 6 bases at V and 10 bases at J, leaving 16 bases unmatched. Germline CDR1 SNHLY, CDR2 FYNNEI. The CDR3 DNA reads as TGTGCCAGCAGCTCCCGGGGAGTGCTAGCGGGGCCCGAGCAGTTCTTC. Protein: CASSSRGVLAGPEQFF.

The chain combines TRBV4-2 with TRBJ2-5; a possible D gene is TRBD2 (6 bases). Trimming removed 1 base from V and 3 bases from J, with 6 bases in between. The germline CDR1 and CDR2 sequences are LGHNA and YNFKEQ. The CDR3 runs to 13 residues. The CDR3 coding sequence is TGTGCCAGCAGCCAAGGGGAGGAAGAGACCCAGTACTTC. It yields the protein CASSQGEEETQYF.

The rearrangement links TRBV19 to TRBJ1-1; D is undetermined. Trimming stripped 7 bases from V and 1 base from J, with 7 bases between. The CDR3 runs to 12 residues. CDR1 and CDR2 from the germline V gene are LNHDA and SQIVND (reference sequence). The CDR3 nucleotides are TGTGCCAGTAAGGACTCGAACACTGAAGCTTTCTTT. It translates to CASKDSNTEAFF. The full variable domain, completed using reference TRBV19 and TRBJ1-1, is DGGITQSPKYLFRKEGQNVTLSCEQNLNHDAMYWYRQDPGQGLRLIYYSQIVNDFQKGDIAEGYSVSREKKESFPLTVTSAQKNPTAFYLCASKDSNTEAFFGQGTRLTVV.

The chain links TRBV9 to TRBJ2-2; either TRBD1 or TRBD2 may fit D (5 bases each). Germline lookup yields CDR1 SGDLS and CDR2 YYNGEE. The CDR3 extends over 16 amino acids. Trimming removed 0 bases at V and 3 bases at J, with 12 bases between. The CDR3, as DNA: TGTGCCAGCAGCGTAGGCCCAGGGACGTACACCGGGGAGCTGTTTTTT. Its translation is CASSVGPGTYTGELFF. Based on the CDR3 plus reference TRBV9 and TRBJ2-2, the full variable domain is DSGVTQTPKHLITATGQRVTLRCSPRSGDLSVYWYQQSLDQGLQFLIQYYNGEERAKGNILERFSAQQFPDLHSELNLSSLELGDSALYFCASSVGPGTYTGELFFGEGSRLTVL.